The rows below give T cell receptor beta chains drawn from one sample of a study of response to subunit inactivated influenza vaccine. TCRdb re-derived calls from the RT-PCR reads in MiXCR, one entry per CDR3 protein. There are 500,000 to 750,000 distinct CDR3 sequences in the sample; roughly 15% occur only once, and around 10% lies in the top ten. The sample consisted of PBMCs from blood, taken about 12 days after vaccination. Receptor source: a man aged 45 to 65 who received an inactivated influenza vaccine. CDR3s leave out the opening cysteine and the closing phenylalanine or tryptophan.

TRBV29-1,SVVSWDEQF
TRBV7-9,ASSFQGVGETQY
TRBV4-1,ASSQEQGAWTDTQY
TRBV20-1,SAWHATNEKLF
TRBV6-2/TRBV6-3,AIGPSYEQY
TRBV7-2,ASSLGGGQTEAF
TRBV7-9,ASGGVQGADTQY
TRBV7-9,ASSLALAEQY
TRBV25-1,ASSGSATSYNEQF
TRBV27,ASSPLIRPETQY
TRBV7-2,ASSLTSGGTDTQY
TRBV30,AWSEGHTYEQY
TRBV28,ASQNPASRELF
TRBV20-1,SARPMLGAGYGYT
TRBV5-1,ASSRDRAVYTGELF
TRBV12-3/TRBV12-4,ASSLMSSNEQF
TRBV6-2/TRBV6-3,ASSLLRASGNGADTQY
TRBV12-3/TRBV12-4,ASSLEASGGGAKNIQY
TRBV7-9,ASSQGPSYNEQF
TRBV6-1,ASSEAPPRGHETQY
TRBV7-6,ASSLGDDYEQY
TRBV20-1,SARGGGAIGGELF
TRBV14,ASRFANTGELF
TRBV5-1,ASGPDNYGYT
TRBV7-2,ASSSDRGTETQY
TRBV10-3,ATGGTALEQY
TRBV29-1,SVGASGSAGELF
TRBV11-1,ASSPNRRRNTEAF
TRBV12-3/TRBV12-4,ASRKKGYSGANVLT
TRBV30,AWSWTGGSTNEKLF
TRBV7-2,ASSNRLAGGGELF
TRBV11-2,ASSLSRQGTEQY
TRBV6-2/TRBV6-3,ASSSSMGTEAF
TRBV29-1,SAGSDRGLEKLF
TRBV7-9,ASSLQWSEQF
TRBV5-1,ASSPGPPVETQY
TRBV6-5,ASSYAGPQGEQF
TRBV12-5,ASGLVNRNTQY
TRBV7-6,ASSPHRGRSESGNTIY
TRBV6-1,ASSLGVLSTDTQY
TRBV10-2,ASSEEGFGELF
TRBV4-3,ASSQDVVSSYNSPLH
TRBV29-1,SVVLSRGGNEQF
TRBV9,ASSVQTGGPYGYT
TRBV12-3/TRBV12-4,ASSLVRGDTGELF
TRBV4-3,ASSQDSSGGTRELF
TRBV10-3,AISSRGQTTYEQY
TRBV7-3,ASSLESGGYYEQY
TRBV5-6,ASSSWTGGETQY
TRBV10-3,AISESKSGGRGEQY
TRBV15,ATSVGGGADTQY
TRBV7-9,ASSQLTSTDTQY
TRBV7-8,ASSLGGTGTNEKLF